This note documents a single T cell receptor beta chain sequence. Its specificity is unknown. This CDR3 has 13 residues. Germline trimming cut 10 bases from V and 4 bases from J; bases unmatched to any gene: 9. Germline V CDR1 and CDR2: MDHEN, SYDVKM. Positively selected for CCR7, the CD45RO-negative cells used as naive CD8 cells excluded terminally differentiated effector memory CD45RA+ cells. These data originate in a study of shared clonotypes between healthy human individuals. Study observations and caveats: Genetic and exposure-history diversity was limited by the small donor number.

Profiling relied on immunoSEQ multiplex PCR, and the TCRdb table lists in-frame clones only, not all of them. The sample includes hundreds of thousands of clones, 95% to 96% of them seen just once. The rearrangement joins TRBV28 to TRBJ2-7; 8 nucleotides line up with TRBD2. Sequenced material: naive CD8+ T cells sorted from blood. The receptor's source is a woman aged 25 to 39 in good health. In nucleotides, the CDR3 is TGTGCCACCAGAGCAGGGACTAGGTACGAGCAGTACTTC. Protein sequence: CATRAGTRYEQYF.